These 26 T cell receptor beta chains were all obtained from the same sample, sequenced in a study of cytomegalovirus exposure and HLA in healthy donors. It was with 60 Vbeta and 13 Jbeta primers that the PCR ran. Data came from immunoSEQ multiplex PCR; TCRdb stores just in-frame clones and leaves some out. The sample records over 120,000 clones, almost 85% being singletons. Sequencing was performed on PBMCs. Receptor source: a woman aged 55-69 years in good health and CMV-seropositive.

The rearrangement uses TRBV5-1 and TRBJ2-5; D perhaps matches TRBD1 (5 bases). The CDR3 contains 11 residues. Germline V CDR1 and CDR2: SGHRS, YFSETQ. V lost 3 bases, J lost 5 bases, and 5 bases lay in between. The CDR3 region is CASSSGETQYF. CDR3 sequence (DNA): TGCGCCAGCAGCTCAGGGGAGACCCAGTACTTC.

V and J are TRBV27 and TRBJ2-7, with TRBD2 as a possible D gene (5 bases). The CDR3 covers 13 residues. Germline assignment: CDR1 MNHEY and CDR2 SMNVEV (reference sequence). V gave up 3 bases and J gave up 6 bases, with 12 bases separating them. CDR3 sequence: CASSLAGRSEQYF. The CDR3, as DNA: TGTGCCAGCAGTTTGGCGGGCCGGAGCGAGCAGTACTTC.

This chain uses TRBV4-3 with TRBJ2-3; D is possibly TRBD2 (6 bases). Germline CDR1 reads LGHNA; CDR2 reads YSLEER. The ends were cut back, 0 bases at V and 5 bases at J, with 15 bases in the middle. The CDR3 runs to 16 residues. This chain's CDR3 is CASSQDTRGSLDTQYF. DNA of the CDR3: TGCGCCAGCAGCCAAGATACCCGGGGGTCATTAGATACGCAGTATTTT.

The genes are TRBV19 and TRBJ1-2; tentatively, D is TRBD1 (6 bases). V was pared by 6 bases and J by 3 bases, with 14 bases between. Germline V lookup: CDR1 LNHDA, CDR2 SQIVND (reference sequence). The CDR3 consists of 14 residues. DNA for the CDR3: TGTGCCAGTAGGACCACAGGGATGGACTATGGCTACACCTTC. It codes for CASRTTGMDYGYTF.

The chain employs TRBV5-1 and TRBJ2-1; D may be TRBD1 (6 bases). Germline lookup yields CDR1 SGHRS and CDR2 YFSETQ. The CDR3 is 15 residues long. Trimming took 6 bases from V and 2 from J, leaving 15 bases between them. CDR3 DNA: TGCGCCAGCATCCCCGTGACAGGCGCCTACAATGAGCAGTTCTTC. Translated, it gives CASIPVTGAYNEQFF.

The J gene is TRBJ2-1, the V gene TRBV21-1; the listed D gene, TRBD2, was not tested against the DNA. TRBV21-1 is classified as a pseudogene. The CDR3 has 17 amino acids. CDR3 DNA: TGTGCCAGCAGCAAAGTGGGGGAGCGGGACACCTACAATGAGCAGTTCTTC. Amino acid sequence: CASSKVGERDTYNEQFF.

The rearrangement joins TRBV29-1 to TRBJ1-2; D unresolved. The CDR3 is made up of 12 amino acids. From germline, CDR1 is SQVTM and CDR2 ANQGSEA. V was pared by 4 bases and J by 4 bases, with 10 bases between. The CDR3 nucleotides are TGCAGCGTTGGTTCCGAGGCCTATGGCTACACCTTC. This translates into CSVGSEAYGYTF.

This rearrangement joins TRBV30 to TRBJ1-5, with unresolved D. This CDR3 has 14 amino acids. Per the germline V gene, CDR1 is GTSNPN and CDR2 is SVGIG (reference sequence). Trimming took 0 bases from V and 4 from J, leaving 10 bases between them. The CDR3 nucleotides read TGTGCCTGGAGTGTACCCTGGGAGAATCAGCCCCAGCATTTT. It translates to CAWSVPWENQPQHF. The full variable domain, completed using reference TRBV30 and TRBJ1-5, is SQTIHQWPATLVQPVGSPLSLECTVEGTSNPNLYWYRQAAGRGLQLLFYSVGIGQISSEVPQNLSASRPQDRQFILSSKKLLLSDSGFYLCAWSVPWENQPQHFGDGTRLSIL.

CDR3 DNA: TGCGCCAGCAGCCAAGATGCGGCTAGCCTAGTCGCCAAAAACATTCAGTACTTC. Protein product: CASSQDAASLVAKNIQYF. The chain carries TRBV4-1 and TRBJ2-4; tentatively, D is TRBD2 (5 bases). In germline, CDR1 is MGHRA, CDR2 YSYEKL. The CDR3 has 18 amino acids. The V end was cut by 0 bases, the J end by 1 base, with 16 bases between.

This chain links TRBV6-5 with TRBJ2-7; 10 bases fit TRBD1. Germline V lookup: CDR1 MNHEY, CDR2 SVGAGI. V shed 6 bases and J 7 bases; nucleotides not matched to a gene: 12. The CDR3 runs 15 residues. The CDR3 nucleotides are TGTGCCAGCAGCGAGGCCGGGACAGGGGCGTGGGAGCAGTACTTC. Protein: CASSEAGTGAWEQYF.

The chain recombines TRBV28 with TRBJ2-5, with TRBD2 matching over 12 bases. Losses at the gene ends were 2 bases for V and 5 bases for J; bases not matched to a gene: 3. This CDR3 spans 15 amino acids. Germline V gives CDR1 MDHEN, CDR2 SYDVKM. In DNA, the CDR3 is TGTGCCAGCAGTTTAATCCTAGCGGGAGGGGAGACCCAGTACTTC. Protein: CASSLILAGGETQYF.

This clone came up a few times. CDR3 protein: CASFGGGNGYTF. CDR3 nucleotide sequence: TGTGCCAGCTTCGGGGGGGGCAATGGCTACACCTTC. The chain couples TRBV25-1 to TRBJ1-2, with TRBD1 as a possible D gene (6 bases). Germline loops: CDR1 MGHDK, CDR2 SYGVNS. The CDR3 spans 12 residues. Trimming left V 8 bases short and J 6 bases short, with 13 bases between.

CDR3 sequence (DNA): TGTGCCAGCAGCTTAACGGCTCTAGCGGGAGGGCGCTACGAGCAGTACTTC. This encodes CASSLTALAGGRYEQYF. This chain joins TRBV7-2 and TRBJ2-7, with 12 bases matching TRBD2. The ends lost 2 bases at V and 3 bases at J; junction bases unmatched: 8. Germline V CDR1 and CDR2: SGHTA, FQGNSA. The CDR3 runs 17 residues.

The CDR3 here is CASSLSGDRGLLTYEQYF. The CDR3 bases are TGTGCCAGCAGCTTATCCGGGGACAGGGGGCTCTTAACCTACGAGCAGTACTTC. The chain uses TRBV7-2 and TRBJ2-7, with TRBD1 identical over 12 bases. V shed 2 bases and J 2 bases; nucleotides not matched to a gene: 10. Germline V gene sequence: CDR1 SGHTA, CDR2 FQGNSA. This CDR3 is 18 amino acids long.

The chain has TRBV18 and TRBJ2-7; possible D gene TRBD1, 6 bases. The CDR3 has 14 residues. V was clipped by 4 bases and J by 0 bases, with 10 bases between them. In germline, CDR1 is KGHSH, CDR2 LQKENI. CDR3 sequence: CASSLRDNSYEQYF. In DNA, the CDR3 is TGTGCCAGCTCACTCCGGGACAACTCCTACGAGCAGTACTTC.

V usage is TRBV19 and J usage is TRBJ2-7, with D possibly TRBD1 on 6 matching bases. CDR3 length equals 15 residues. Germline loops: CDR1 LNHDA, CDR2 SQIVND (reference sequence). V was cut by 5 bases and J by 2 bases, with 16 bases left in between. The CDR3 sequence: CASSPDSGKTYEQYF. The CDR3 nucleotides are TGTGCCAGTAGTCCGGACAGCGGAAAAACCTACGAGCAGTACTTC.

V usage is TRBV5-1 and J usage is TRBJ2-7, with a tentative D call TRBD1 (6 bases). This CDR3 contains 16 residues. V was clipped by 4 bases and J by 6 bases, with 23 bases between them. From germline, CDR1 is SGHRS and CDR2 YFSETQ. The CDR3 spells CASSTRQAFGSLEQYF. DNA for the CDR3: TGCGCCAGCAGCACTAGACAGGCTTTCGGCTCCCTCGAGCAGTACTTC.

CDR3 loop: CASSDSVQSYEQYF. In nucleotides, the CDR3 is TGTGCCAGCAGTGACTCGGTCCAATCCTACGAGCAGTACTTC. This rearrangement joins TRBV2 to TRBJ2-7; D call uncertain. Germline V lookup: CDR1 SNHLY, CDR2 FYNNEI. The CDR3 is 14 residues long. V lost 3 bases and J lost 1, with 10 bases in between.

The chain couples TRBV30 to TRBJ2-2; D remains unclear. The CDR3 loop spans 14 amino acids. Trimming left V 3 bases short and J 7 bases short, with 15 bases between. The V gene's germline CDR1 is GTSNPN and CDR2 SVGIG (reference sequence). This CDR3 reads CAWRADTTHGELFF. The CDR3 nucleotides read TGTGCCTGGAGGGCCGACACCACCCACGGGGAGCTGTTTTTT.

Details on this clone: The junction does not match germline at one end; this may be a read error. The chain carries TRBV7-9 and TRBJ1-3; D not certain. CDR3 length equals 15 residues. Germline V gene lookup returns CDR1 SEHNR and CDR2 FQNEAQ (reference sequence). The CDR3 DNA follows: TGTTCCAGCAGCCTCCCGAGAGGTGCTGGAAACACCATATATTTT. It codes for CSSSLPRGAGNTIYF.

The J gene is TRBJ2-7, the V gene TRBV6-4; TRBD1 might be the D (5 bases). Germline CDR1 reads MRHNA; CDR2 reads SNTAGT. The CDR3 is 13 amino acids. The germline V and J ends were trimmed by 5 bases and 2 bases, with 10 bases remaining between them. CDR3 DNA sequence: TGTGCCAGCAGTTCCAGGGCCACCTACGAGCAGTACTTC. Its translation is CASSSRATYEQYF.

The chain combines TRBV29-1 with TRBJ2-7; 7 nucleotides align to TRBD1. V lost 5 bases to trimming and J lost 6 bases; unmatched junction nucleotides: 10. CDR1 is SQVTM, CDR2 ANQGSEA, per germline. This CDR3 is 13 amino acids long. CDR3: CSVPTGLYGEQYF. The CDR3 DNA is TGCAGCGTTCCGACAGGGCTCTATGGCGAGCAGTACTTC.

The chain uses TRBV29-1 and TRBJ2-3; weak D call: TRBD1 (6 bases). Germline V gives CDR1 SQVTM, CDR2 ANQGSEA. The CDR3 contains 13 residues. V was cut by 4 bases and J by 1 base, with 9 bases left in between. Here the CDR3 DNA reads TGCAGCGTTGTGTCAGGGGGCACAGATACGCAGTATTTT. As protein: CSVVSGGTDTQYF.

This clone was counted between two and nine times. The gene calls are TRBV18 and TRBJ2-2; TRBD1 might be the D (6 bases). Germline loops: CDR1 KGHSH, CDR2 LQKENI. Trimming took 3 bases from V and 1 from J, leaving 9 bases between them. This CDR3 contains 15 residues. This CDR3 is CASSPLQGNTGELFF. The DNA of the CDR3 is TGTGCCAGCTCACCGTTACAGGGGAACACCGGGGAGCTGTTTTTT.

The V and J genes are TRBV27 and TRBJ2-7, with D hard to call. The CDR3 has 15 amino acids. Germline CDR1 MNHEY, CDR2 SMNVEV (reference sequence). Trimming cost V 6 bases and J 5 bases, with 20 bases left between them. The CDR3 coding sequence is TGTGCCAGCAGATCGGAGTCTACGCTCTGGAACGAGCAGTACTTC. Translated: CASRSESTLWNEQYF.

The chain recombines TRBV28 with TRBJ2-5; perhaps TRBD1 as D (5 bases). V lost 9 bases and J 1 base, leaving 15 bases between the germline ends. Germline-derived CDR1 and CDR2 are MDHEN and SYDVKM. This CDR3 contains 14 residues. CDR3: CASRGRQLQETQYF. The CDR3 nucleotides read TGTGCCAGTAGGGGCCGGCAACTCCAAGAGACCCAGTACTTC.